The T cell receptor beta chain described here comes from a study of blood T cell repertoires in COVID-19. Seattle's cohort entered during active infection and was followed longitudinally. Trimming took off 1 base at V and 0 bases at J, with 9 bases between the two ends. CDR3 length: 15 amino acids. Germline V gene lookup returns CDR1 MNHNY and CDR2 SVGAGI (reference sequence). Data came from immunoSEQ multiplex PCR; TCRdb stores just in-frame clones and leaves some out. The sample contains about 210,000 clones, approximately 78% of which appear only once. The chain employs TRBV6-6 and TRBJ1-2; D unclear. The clonotype originates from a woman between 65 and 79 years old with COVID-19, enrolled during active disease. The sample taken for sequencing was peripheral blood. This chain's CDR3 is CASSYFSVANYGYTF. The CDR3 bases are TGTGCCAGCAGTTACTTCAGTGTCGCTAACTATGGCTACACCTTC.